This is a list of T cell receptor beta chains from one sample in a study of cytomegalovirus exposure and HLA in healthy donors. Sequenced by immunoSEQ multiplex PCR; TCRdb stores in-frame clones only, minus some. Counted here are some 160,000 clones, roughly 79% occurring once; the ten biggest clones make up about 1.7%. Specimen: PBMCs. The source is a woman aged 25-40 years in good health and CMV-seronegative. Both conserved end residues are part of each CDR3. D genes are given only for firm matches. Only some rows state a clone size, as once, few, many or a class for expanded clones.

D: TRBD2
size: -
V: TRBV9
J: TRBJ2-1
CDR3: CASSDPPYSGGYYNEQFF
DNA: TGTGCCAGCAGCGACCCCCCGTATAGCGGGGGCTACTACAATGAGCAGTTCTTC

D: TRBD1
size: few
V: TRBV6-1
J: TRBJ1-5
CDR3: CASRENRGGQPQHF
DNA: TGTGCCAGCAGGGAAAACAGGGGCGGTCAGCCCCAGCATTTT

D: -
size: -
V: TRBV6-1
J: TRBJ2-2
CDR3: CASSFRGAATGELFF
DNA: TGTGCCAGCAGTTTCAGGGGGGCGGCCACCGGGGAGCTGTTTTTT

D: -
size: -
V: TRBV4-3
J: TRBJ1-2
CDR3: CASSQGDSQIYGYTF
DNA: TGCGCCAGCAGCCAAGGTGATAGTCAAATCTATGGCTACACCTTC

D: -
size: -
V: TRBV25-1
J: TRBJ2-5
CDR3: CASSEYRETQYF
DNA: TGTGCCAGCAGTGAATATCGGGAGACCCAGTACTTC

D: -
size: -
V: TRBV7-9
J: TRBJ1-2
CDR3: CASSLDRVNYGYTF
DNA: TGTGCCAGCAGCTTAGACAGAGTTAACTATGGCTACACCTTC

D: -
size: -
V: TRBV11-2
J: TRBJ2-3
CDR3: CASSLVSDFRTDTQYF
DNA: TGTGCCAGCAGCTTAGTGTCGGACTTCCGCACAGATACGCAGTATTTT

D: -
size: -
V: TRBV27
J: TRBJ1-2
CDR3: CASREPGSSTYGYTF
DNA: TGTGCCAGCAGAGAACCGGGATCTTCAACTTATGGCTACACCTTC

D: -
size: few
V: TRBV6-5
J: TRBJ1-2
CDR3: CASSLREGSYTF
DNA: TGTGCCAGCAGTTTGAGAGAGGGAAGCTACACCTTC

D: -
size: -
V: TRBV19
J: TRBJ1-6
CDR3: CASSLPGTGSPLHF
DNA: TGTGCCAGTAGCCTCCCGGGTACGGGTTCACCCCTCCACTTT

D: TRBD1
size: -
V: TRBV19
J: TRBJ1-6
CDR3: CASSNLGTGGNSPLHF
DNA: TGTGCCAGTAGCAACCTAGGGACAGGGGGGAATTCACCCCTCCACTTT

D: -
size: few
V: TRBV10-2
J: TRBJ1-1
CDR3: CASSDHRVTEAFF
DNA: TGCGCCAGCAGTGATCACAGGGTGACTGAAGCTTTCTTT

D: -
size: -
V: TRBV7-6
J: TRBJ1-6
CDR3: CASSLSRASSYNSPLHF
DNA: TGTGCCAGCAGCTTAAGCAGGGCTAGCTCCTATAATTCACCCCTCCACTTT

D: TRBD1
size: -
V: TRBV5-1
J: TRBJ2-3
CDR3: CASSAGTGGLTDTQYF
DNA: TGCGCCAGCAGCGCCGGGACAGGGGGCCTCACAGATACGCAGTATTTT

D: TRBD2
size: -
V: TRBV11-2
J: TRBJ2-1
CDR3: CASSLDPSGGRQFF
DNA: TGTGCCAGCAGCTTAGATCCTAGCGGGGGGAGGCAGTTCTTC

D: -
size: -
V: TRBV5-1
J: TRBJ1-3
CDR3: CASTFGQPNSGNTIYF
DNA: TGCGCCAGCACCTTCGGACAGCCCAACTCTGGAAACACCATATATTTT

D: TRBD1
size: -
V: TRBV6-1
J: TRBJ1-6
CDR3: CASSGGTEYNSPLHF
DNA: TGTGCCAGCAGTGGGGGGACAGAGTATAATTCACCCCTCCACTTT

D: -
size: -
V: TRBV7-2
J: TRBJ2-3
CDR3: CASSPGSTDTQYF
DNA: TGTGCCAGCAGCCCCGGGAGCACAGATACGCAGTATTTT

D: TRBD1
size: -
V: TRBV10-1
J: TRBJ2-7
CDR3: CASSEGQGGNEQYF
DNA: TGCGCCAGCAGTGAGGGACAGGGGGGGAACGAGCAGTACTTC

D: -
size: -
V: TRBV5-1
J: TRBJ1-4
CDR3: CASSLRRAGNEKLFF
DNA: TGCGCCAGCAGCTTGAGGAGAGCGGGGAATGAAAAACTGTTTTTT

D: -
size: -
V: TRBV27
J: TRBJ2-2
CDR3: CASSFTVLTGELFF
DNA: TGTGCCAGCAGTTTCACGGTTCTCACCGGGGAGCTGTTTTTT

D: TRBD2
size: -
V: TRBV10-2
J: TRBJ2-1
CDR3: CASKDGTSAYNEQFF
DNA: TGCGCCAGCAAGGATGGGACTAGTGCCTACAATGAGCAGTTCTTC

D: TRBD1
size: -
V: TRBV5-4
J: TRBJ1-2
CDR3: CASSLALDRNYGYTF
DNA: TGTGCCAGCAGCTTGGCTCTGGACAGGAACTATGGCTACACCTTC

D: -
size: -
V: TRBV5-1
J: TRBJ2-1
CDR3: CASSLARAREQFF
DNA: TGCGCCAGCAGCTTGGCCAGGGCGCGCGAGCAGTTCTTC

D: -
size: -
V: TRBV5-5
J: TRBJ2-7
CDR3: CASSLLHEQYF
DNA: TGTGCCAGCAGCTTGCTCCACGAGCAGTACTTC

D: -
size: -
V: TRBV7-2
J: TRBJ2-7
CDR3: CASSLDGGEQYF
DNA: TGTGCCAGCAGCTTAGATGGAGGGGAGCAGTACTTC

D: -
size: -
V: TRBV6-6
J: TRBJ1-1
CDR3: CASTPGGNTEAFF
DNA: TGTGCCAGCACCCCCGGGGGGAACACTGAAGCTTTCTTT